This T cell receptor (beta chain) emerged from a study of T cells in tuberculosis. Turning to the study itself: T cells were selected with CD1B tetramers loaded with glucose monomycolate. A South African cohort included IGRA-negative adolescents, latently infected IGRA-positive adolescents and adults with active tuberculosis.

Germline V gene lookup returns CDR1 SGHRS and CDR2 YFSETQ. The V and J ends lost 0 bases and 6 bases respectively, with 10 bases between them. CDR3 length equals 13 residues. Measured with immunoSEQ multiplex PCR; TCRdb has only the in-frame clones, and not every one. The repertoire includes roughly 19,000 clones, around 89% of them detected once, and approximately 14% sits in the top ten. The origin of this receptor is a donor aged 10-29 years with latent tuberculosis or without tuberculosis infection. Source material: PBMCs. The gene calls are TRBV5-1 and TRBJ2-7; perhaps TRBD2 as D (6 bases). CDR3 DNA sequence: TGCGCCAGCAGCTTGGATATCGGGGGCGAGCAGTACTTC. It translates to CASSLDIGGEQYF.